This paragraph reports one TCR beta chain. Germline loops: CDR1 SGHNT, CDR2 YENEEA. Trimming shortened V by 4 bases and J by 1 base, and 10 bases separated the two germline ends. This CDR3 comprises 14 residues. This sample was taken from a study of blood T cell repertoires in COVID-19. Study at large: COVID-19 samples collected from the United States, Italy and Spain covered acute and convalescent phases. Sources were T cells, B-cell-depleted T cells, or PBMCs; the material itself was cDNA or gDNA.

Original processing notes: By means of reference gene primer amplification, nucleated cell counts were estimated. TCRdb's table, derived via immunoSEQ multiplex PCR, lists solely in-frame clones and lacks some. V and J calls and clone size are given by that table; D and trimming were obtained from the DNA. The repertoire consists of tens of thousands of clones, with more than 75% occurring once and the leading ten covering approximately 15%. Material: peripheral blood. This clonotype originated in a man aged 70 or older with acute or convalescent COVID-19. This sequence joins TRBV11-3 and TRBJ1-1, with D possibly being TRBD1 (6 bases). In DNA, the CDR3 is TGTGCCAGCAGCTCCGGGACAAGGAACACTGAAGCTTTCTTT. Its protein product is CASSSGTRNTEAFF.